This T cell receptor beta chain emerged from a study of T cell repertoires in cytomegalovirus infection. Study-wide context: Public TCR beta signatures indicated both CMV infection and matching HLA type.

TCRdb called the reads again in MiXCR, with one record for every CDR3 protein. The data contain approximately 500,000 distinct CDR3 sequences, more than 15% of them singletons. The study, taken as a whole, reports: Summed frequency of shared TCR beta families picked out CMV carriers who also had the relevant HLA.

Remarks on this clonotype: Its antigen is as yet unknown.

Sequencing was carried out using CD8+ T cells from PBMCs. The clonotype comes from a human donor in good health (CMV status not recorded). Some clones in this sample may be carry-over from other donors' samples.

CDR3 amino acids: CASSWTGLGEQYF. CDR3 coding DNA: TGTGCCAGCAGCTGGACAGGGCTGGGCGAGCAGTACTTC. The rearrangement uses TRBV12-3 or TRBV12-4 and TRBJ2-7, with 8 bases identical to TRBD1. V trimming: 6 bases; J trimming: 6 bases; junction bases outside the gene matches: 7. The CDR3 spans 13 residues.